The clone carrying this T cell receptor (beta chain) has a count of ten or more. These data originate in a study of T cell repertoires in cytomegalovirus infection. TCRdb itself ran the reads through MiXCR, one entry per CDR3 protein. Of roughly 640,000 distinct CDR3 sequences in the sample, approximately 24% were seen once. CDR3 length: 15 amino acids. Trimming took 5 bases from V and 6 from J, leaving 17 bases between them. Per the germline V gene, CDR1 is SGHVS and CDR2 is FNYEAQ. Source material: CD8+ T cells from PBMCs. This chain links TRBV7-6 with TRBJ2-1; possible D gene TRBD2, 6 bases. This clonotype was sampled from a human donor in good health (CMV status not recorded). Some clones in this sample may be carry-over from other donors' samples. The CDR3 DNA is TGTGCCAGCAGCCGAGGGCCCAGCGGGTTCAATGAGCAGTTCTTC. Translated: CASSRGPSGFNEQFF.